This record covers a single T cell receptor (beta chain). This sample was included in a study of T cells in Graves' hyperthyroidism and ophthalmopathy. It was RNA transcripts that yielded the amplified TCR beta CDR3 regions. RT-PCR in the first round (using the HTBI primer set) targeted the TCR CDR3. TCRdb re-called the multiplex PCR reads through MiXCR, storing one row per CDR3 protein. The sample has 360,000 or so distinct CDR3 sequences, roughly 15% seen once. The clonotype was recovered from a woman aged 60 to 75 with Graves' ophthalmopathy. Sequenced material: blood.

For the CDR3, the DNA is TGTGCCAGCAGCTTGGGGGGGCTGGCAGATACGCAGTATTTT. This gives the protein CASSLGGLADTQYF. The V and J genes are TRBV5-4 and TRBJ2-3; tentatively, D is TRBD1 (6 bases). The germline V gene encodes CDR1 SGHNT and CDR2 YYREEE (reference sequence). The V gene lost 0 bases and the J gene lost 4 bases, with 9 bases spanning the gap. This CDR3 is built from 14 residues.